This TCR beta chain was sequenced in a study of blood T cell repertoires in COVID-19. On the study more broadly: Donors in the United States, Italy and Spain gave samples during acute or convalescent COVID-19.

Between the trimmed V and J ends, which lost 6 bases and 1 base, there was a span of 10 bases. Germline CDR1 MNHEY, CDR2 SVGAGI. This CDR3 contains 13 residues. The method was immunoSEQ multiplex PCR; TCRdb's version includes in-frame clones alone and lacks a portion of them. The data show over 130,000 clones, with 88% seen just once and approximately 2.5% held by the top ten. The rearrangement joins TRBV6-5 to TRBJ2-7; no clear D. Sequencing used peripheral blood. This sequence was found in a human donor with COVID-19, enrolled during active disease. The donor label of this sample is uncertain. In nucleotides, the CDR3 is TGTGCCAGCAGACTCCTCGCGTCCTACGAGCAGTACTTC. Translation gives CASRLLASYEQYF.